The 6 T cell receptor beta chains reported below all come from one sample, sequenced in a study of CD8 T cells in ankylosing spondylitis. Findings and limits, study-wide: Apparently characteristic of ankylosing spondylitis blood was a TCR beta motif (under ten highly homologous variants).

These receptors' antigens are unknown. TCRdb used MiXCR to reprocess the 5' RACE reads, holding one entry per CDR3 protein. The table lists 700,000 to 1,000,000 distinct CDR3 sequences, approximately 12% of them singletons. Input material: blood, either unsorted or a sorted T cell fraction (not recorded which). Source of these receptors: a male donor with ankylosing spondylitis.

This sequence joins TRBV20-1 and TRBJ1-4; weak D call: TRBD1 (5 bases). Per germline, CDR1 DFQATT and CDR2 SNEGSKA (reference sequence). Trimming stripped 1 base from V and 8 bases from J, with 11 bases between. There are 13 residues in the CDR3. CDR3 nucleotide sequence: TGCAGTGCTAGAGTCCAGGGAGGAGAAAAACTGTTTTTT. Translated: CSARVQGGEKLFF.

This clonotype was observed many times. The chain has TRBV6-6 and TRBJ2-5, with D tentatively TRBD1 or TRBD2 (6 bases each). CDR1 is MNHNY and CDR2 is SVGAGI in the germline V gene (reference sequence). The CDR3 has 13 residues. With 6 bases removed from V and 2 bases from J, the gap between germline ends came to 10 bases. CDR3 region: CASRRGVQETQYF. CDR3 coding DNA: TGTGCCAGCAGGAGGGGGGTACAAGAGACCCAGTACTTC.

At least ten counts were recorded for this clonotype. The genes are TRBV5-1 and TRBJ1-1; the D is unclear. Germline V lookup: CDR1 SGHRS, CDR2 YFSETQ. Trimming took 4 bases from V and 1 from J, leaving 8 bases between them. This CDR3 has 13 residues. Here the CDR3 DNA reads TGCGCCAGCAGCGACTTTTCGAACACTGAAGCTTTCTTT. It is translated as CASSDFSNTEAFF.

This clonotype was seen repeatedly, ten times or more. The rearrangement links TRBV29-1 to TRBJ1-1, with D tentatively TRBD1 (6 bases). V lost 7 bases and J lost 4, with 16 bases in between. This CDR3 spans 13 amino acids. Per germline, CDR1 SQVTM and CDR2 ANQGSEA. The chain's CDR3 is CSALTGFGTEAFF. CDR3 bases: TGCAGCGCTCTTACAGGGTTCGGCACTGAAGCTTTCTTT.

The rearrangement joins TRBV6-2 or TRBV6-3 to TRBJ2-7, with D possibly being TRBD1 (8 bases). V shed 2 bases and J shed 2 bases, with 13 bases lying between them. In germline, CDR1 is MNHEY, CDR2 SVGEGT. The CDR3 is made up of 15 amino acids. This CDR3 is CASSYLTGGAYEQYF. For the CDR3, the DNA is TGTGCCAGCAGTTACCTCACAGGGGGGGCCTACGAGCAGTACTTC.

The sample holds a few counts of this clonotype. This chain connects TRBV2 to TRBJ1-6; unclear D gene. Germline V gene sequence: CDR1 SNHLY, CDR2 FYNNEI. The germline V and J ends were trimmed by 5 bases and 7 bases, with 15 bases remaining between them. CDR3 length equals 15 residues. As DNA, the CDR3 is TGTGCCAGCAGTCTCCGCCGAGATAGGAATTCACCCCTCCACTTT. Translating gives CASSLRRDRNSPLHF.